This TCR beta chain came from a study of beta chain features in type 1 diabetes (dated by TCRdb to the late 2010s). Regarding the complete study: No differences in mean age, gender distribution, total cell number or subset yield were found between patients and healthy donors. The study compared TCRB repertoires of sorted circulating CD4+ T cell subsets between recently diagnosed type 1 diabetes patients and matched healthy donors. Regulatory and stem cell-like memory subsets were obtained from only 8 patients and roughly eight healthy donors, while naive and central memory subsets were obtained from all 30 or so donors. A total of just under 110,000,000 sorted cells were examined across all samples, and RNA yield correlated strongly with the number of cells per subset.

Each donor gave one peripheral blood draw, about 100 mL on average, collected into heparinised tubes. Naive, central memory, regulatory and stem cell-like memory CD4+ T cells were sorted on a BD FACSAria II using a panel including CD45RO, CCR7, CD25, CD127, CD95 and CD27. All sorted populations exceeded 95% purity. PBMCs were isolated immediately by Lymphoprep density gradient centrifugation and stained directly without culture. So that batch effects would be minimized, each experiment stained and sorted samples in pairs, pairing one healthy donor with one patient. There are a few counts of this clone. The antigen it binds to is not known. The input lacks base qualities; no much larger clone sits a single base away. According to the germline V gene, CDR1 reads ENHRY and CDR2 reads SYGVKD. The CDR3 runs 16 residues from the cysteine to the phenylalanine. The kept DNA is CDR3 alone, 48 bases in frame from the first base. The germline V and J ends show losses of 10 bases and 4 bases respectively, and no gene match explains 11 bases of the junction.

Findings and caveats that apply to the study as a whole: Only small numbers of individuals were included in the HLA sub-analyses, which left unresolved whether HLA type had any influence on TCRB rearrangement. Patients with type 1 diabetes made fewer insertions and deleted more nucleotides at VDJ recombination sites, implying thymic rearrangement abnormalities. Type 1 diabetes patients showed a moderate but significant shortening of TCRB CDR3 length in all four CD4+ subsets. Sequencing cDNA rather than genomic DNA could over-represent highly expressing activated cells, although activation and CD3 levels did not differ between groups. Naive, central memory and regulatory TCRB repertoires appeared to be more alike among patients than among healthy donors. Shorter templates might have been favored by PCR, but patient and control samples were amplified and corrected together, so both groups would have been affected equally by any skew.

The entire amount of isolated RNA was reverse transcribed using the High Capacity cDNA Reverse Transcription Kit, so the sequenced TCRB transcripts were expressed ones. Naive, central memory and regulatory T cell samples underwent deep immunoSEQ sequencing, averaging about 3.57 million total reads per sample. Sorted cells were lysed in RLT buffer and RNA was extracted with DNase-treated RNeasy Micro or Mini kits, depending on cell number. Each cell subset was processed separately to prevent cross-contamination, with patient and healthy donor samples processed together. The immunoSEQ multiplex PCR was used to amplify TCRB sequences from cDNA, yielding 87-bp fragments that span the CDR3 region. Amplicons were sequenced on the Illumina HiSeq platform. On the study's bioinformatics: Synthetic template baselines were used to correct PCR bias computationally, reads within Hamming distance 2 were collapsed, and singletons that could not be merged were discarded. Reads were aligned against IMGT so that V, D and J genes, CDR3 length and insertions or deletions at six rearrangement sites could be assigned. Within each subset, clonotype counts were normalized to sorted cell number, and only after that were true diversity and Gini coefficients computed with the tcR R package. Repertoire sharing was quantified using the overlap coefficient calculated on TCRB nucleotide sequences. Out-of-frame TCRB sequences from naive cells were analyzed as a proxy for the pre-selection repertoire. What TCRdb holds here is the immuneACCESS table cut down to in-frame rearrangements. Part of the clones is not present; checked against another copy, under half of the missing clones reflect an unresolved V gene, and the others are unexplained. V and J calls and clone size are those listed in that table; D and trimming were worked out from the DNA. The sample table shows under 950,000 clones, and roughly 15% are seen once. The ten largest make up 0.023% of the sample.

Here the chain combines TRBV10-3 and TRBJ2-6, with 9 bases aligning to TRBD1. This clonotype originated in a woman in her late teens or twenties in good health. Material for sequencing was naive CD4+ T cells from blood. In light of the paper, this sample's cell subset or site label describes: true naive CD4+ T cells. The CDR3 protein sequence reads: CATAGQGSGGANVLTF. The DNA sequence is as follows: TGTGCCACCGCGGGACAGGGCAGTGGAGGGGCCAACGTCCTGACTTTC.